This is a list of T cell receptor beta chains from one sample in a study of blood T cell repertoires in COVID-19. Using immunoSEQ multiplex PCR, the repertoire was profiled, and TCRdb retains in-frame clones only, with some absent. This sample has about 310,000 clones, with around 90% found just once. The sequenced material came from peripheral blood. Receptor source: a man between 70 and 80 years old with acute or convalescent COVID-19. Each CDR3 is given with its conserved first and last residue. A D gene is named only where the DNA matches it firmly. Rows may omit the clone size; those that give it use once, few, many or a size class.

d_gene,abundance,j_gene,v_gene,CDR3aa
NA,few,TRBJ1-2,TRBV5-1,CASSPGRAGRNYGYTF
NA,NA,TRBJ2-7,TRBV25-1,CASSEYSSKGSSYEQYF
NA,NA,TRBJ1-6,TRBV28,CAVRVQGRRNSPLHF
NA,few,TRBJ1-4,TRBV10-3,CAISESQAAAEKLFF
TRBD1,NA,TRBJ2-1,TRBV24-1,CATSDAGTGDYNEQFF
TRBD2,once,TRBJ2-5,TRBV29-1,CSVGLAGVRAETQYF
NA,NA,TRBJ2-7,TRBV5-1,CASSLSGGTFSYEQYF
TRBD2,NA,TRBJ2-3,TRBV18,CASSRRAGGEDTQYF
NA,NA,TRBJ1-6,TRBV4-3,CASSQGQITNSPLHF
TRBD2,NA,TRBJ2-7,TRBV23-1,CASSCGGPSEFYEQYF
NA,once,TRBJ1-2,TRBV28,CASSPGFSF
TRBD2,few,TRBJ2-5,TRBV9,CASSAGTSGRAAQETQYF
NA,NA,TRBJ2-3,TRBV14,CASSQVHAGASRDTQYF
TRBD1,few,TRBJ1-4,TRBV6-5,CASRVGQGSNEKLFF
TRBD2,NA,TRBJ2-2,TRBV4-3,CASSQLAGSDTGELFF
NA,NA,TRBJ2-3,TRBV19,CASSIDLATQYF
NA,NA,TRBJ2-1,TRBV28,CASSPEKRAGPPNEQFF
NA,NA,TRBJ1-5,TRBV19,CASSRGQPPGSNQPQHF
TRBD2,NA,TRBJ2-2,TRBV4-2,CASSQEASSGAGELFF
TRBD2,NA,TRBJ2-5,TRBV30,CASTNLAGVETQYF
NA,NA,TRBJ2-2,TRBV5-1,CASSTLRGSGELFF
NA,NA,TRBJ2-7,TRBV2,CASSGVGRGVEQYF
NA,few,TRBJ2-1,TRBV18,CASSDSYNEQFF
NA,NA,TRBJ2-1,TRBV6-6,CASSREYNEQFF
TRBD1,NA,TRBJ1-1,TRBV7-8,CASSPRQGNTEAFF
NA,few,TRBJ1-1,TRBV4-3,CASRGSNTEAFF
TRBD1,once,TRBJ1-6,TRBV18,CASSDEQGGNSPLHF
TRBD1,NA,TRBJ2-1,TRBV7-3,CASSQDRAISNEQFF
TRBD2,NA,TRBJ2-7,TRBV19,CASSIAASGAYYEQYF